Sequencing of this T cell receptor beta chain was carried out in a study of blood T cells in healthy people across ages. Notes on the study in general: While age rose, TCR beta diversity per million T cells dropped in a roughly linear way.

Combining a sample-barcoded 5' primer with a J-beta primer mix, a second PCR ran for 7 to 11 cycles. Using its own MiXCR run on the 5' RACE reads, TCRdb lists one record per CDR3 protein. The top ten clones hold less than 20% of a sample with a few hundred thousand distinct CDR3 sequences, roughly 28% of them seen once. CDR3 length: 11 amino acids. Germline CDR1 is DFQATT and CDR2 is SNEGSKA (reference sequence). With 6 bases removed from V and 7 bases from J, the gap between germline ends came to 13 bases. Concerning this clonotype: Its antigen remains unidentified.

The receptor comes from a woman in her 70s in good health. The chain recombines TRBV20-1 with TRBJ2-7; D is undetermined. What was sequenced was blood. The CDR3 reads CSATLTREQYF. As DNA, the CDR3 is TGCAGTGCCACCCTAACACGGGAGCAGTACTTC.